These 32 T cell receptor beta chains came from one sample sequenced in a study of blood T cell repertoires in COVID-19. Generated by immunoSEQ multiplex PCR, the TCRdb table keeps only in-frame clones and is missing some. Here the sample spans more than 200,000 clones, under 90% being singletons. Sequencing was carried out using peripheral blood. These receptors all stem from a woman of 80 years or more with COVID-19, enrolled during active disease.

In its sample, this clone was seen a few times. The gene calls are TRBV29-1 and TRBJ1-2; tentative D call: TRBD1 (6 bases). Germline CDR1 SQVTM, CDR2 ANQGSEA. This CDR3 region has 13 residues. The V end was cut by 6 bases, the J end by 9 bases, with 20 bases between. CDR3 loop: CSVRQAALFSYTF. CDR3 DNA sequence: TGCAGCGTCCGACAGGCGGCCCTTTTCAGCTACACCTTC. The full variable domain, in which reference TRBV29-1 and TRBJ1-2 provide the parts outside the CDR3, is SAVISQKPSRDICQRGTSLTIQCQVDSQVTMMFWYRQQPGQSLTLIATANQGSEATYESGFVIDKFPISRPNLTFSTLTVSNMSPEDSSIYLCSVRQAALFSYTFGSGTRLTVV.

CDR3 region: CAISGKAPRDYGYTF. CDR3 DNA sequence: TGTGCCATCAGTGGTAAGGCCCCCCGGGACTATGGCTACACCTTC. The chain couples TRBV10-3 to TRBJ1-2; D gene ambiguous. The CDR3 length is 15 residues. Germline CDR1 reads ENHRY; CDR2 reads SYGVKD. Trimming removed 4 bases from V and 3 bases from J, with 15 bases in between.

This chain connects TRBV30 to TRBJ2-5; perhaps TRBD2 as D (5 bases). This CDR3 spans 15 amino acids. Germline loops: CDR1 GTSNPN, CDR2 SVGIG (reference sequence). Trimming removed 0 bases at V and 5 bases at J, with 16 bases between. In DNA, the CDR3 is TGTGCCTGGAGTGTACGGGCGGGCTCGGTGGAGACCCAGTACTTC. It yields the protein CAWSVRAGSVETQYF. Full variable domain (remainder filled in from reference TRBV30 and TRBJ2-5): SQTIHQWPATLVQPVGSPLSLECTVEGTSNPNLYWYRQAAGRGLQLLFYSVGIGQISSEVPQNLSASRPQDRQFILSSKKLLLSDSGFYLCAWSVRAGSVETQYFGPGTRLLVL.

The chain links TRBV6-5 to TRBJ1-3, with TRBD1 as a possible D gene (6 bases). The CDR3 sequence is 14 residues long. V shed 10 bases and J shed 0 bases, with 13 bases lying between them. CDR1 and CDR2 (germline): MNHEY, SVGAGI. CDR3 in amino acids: CAILRGSSGNTIYF. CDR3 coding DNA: TGTGCCATTCTTAGGGGGTCCTCTGGAAACACCATATATTTT.

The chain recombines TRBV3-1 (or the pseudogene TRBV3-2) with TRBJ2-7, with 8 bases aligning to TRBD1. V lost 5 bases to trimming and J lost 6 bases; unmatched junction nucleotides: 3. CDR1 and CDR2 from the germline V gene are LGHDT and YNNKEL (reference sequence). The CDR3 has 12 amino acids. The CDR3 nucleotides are TGTGCCAGCAGCATTACAGGGGGCGAGCAGTACTTC. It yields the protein CASSITGGEQYF.

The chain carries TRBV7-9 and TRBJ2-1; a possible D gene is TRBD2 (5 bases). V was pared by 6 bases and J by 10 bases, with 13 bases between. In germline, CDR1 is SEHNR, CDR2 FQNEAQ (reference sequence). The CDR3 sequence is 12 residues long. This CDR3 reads CASSRERREQFF. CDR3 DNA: TGTGCCAGCAGTCGCGAACGGAGGGAGCAGTTCTTC. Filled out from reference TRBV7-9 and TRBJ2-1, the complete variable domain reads DTGVSQNPRHKITKRGQNVTFRCDPISEHNRLYWYRQTLGQGPEFLTYFQNEAQLEKSRLLSDRFSAERPKGSFSTLEIQRTEQGDSAMYLCASSRERREQFFGPGTRLTVL.

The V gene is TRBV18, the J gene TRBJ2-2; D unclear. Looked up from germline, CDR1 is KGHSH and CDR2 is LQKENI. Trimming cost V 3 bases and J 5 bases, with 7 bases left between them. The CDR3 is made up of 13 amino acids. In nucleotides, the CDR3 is TGTGCCAGCTCACCCGAGACAACCGGGGAGCTGTTTTTT. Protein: CASSPETTGELFF.

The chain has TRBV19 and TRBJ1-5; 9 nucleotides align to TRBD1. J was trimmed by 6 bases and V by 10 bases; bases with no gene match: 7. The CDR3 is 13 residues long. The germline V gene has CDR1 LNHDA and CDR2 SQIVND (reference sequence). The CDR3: CATRDRESQPQHF. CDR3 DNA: TGTGCCACCCGGGACAGGGAGAGTCAGCCCCAGCATTTT.

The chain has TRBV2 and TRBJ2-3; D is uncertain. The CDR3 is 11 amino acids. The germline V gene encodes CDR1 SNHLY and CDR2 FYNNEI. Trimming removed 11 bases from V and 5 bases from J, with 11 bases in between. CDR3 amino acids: CAASRRDTQYF. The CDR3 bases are TGTGCCGCCTCGAGGAGAGATACGCAGTATTTT.

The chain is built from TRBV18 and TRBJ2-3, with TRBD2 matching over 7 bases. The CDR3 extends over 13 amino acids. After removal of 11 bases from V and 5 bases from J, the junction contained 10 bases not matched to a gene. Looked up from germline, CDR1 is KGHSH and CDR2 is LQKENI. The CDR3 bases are TGTGCCTGGATGGGGGGGGTGAAAGATACGCAGTATTTT. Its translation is CAWMGGVKDTQYF.

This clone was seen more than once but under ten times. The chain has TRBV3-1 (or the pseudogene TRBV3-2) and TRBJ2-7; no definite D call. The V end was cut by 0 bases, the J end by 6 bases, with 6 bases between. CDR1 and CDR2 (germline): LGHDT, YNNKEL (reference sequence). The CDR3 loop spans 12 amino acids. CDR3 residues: CASSQDEFEQYF. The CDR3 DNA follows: TGTGCCAGCAGCCAAGACGAGTTCGAGCAGTACTTC.

The CDR3 region has the DNA TGTGCCAGCAGCTTAGTGACAGGGGTAGGGTTTACCGGGGAGCTGTTTTTT. Protein sequence: CASSLVTGVGFTGELFF. This chain links TRBV7-2 with TRBJ2-2, with 8 bases identical to TRBD1. The V and J ends lost 1 base and 5 bases, in that order; junction bases with no gene match: 9. The germline CDR1 and CDR2 sequences are SGHTA and FQGNSA. The CDR3 length is 17 residues.

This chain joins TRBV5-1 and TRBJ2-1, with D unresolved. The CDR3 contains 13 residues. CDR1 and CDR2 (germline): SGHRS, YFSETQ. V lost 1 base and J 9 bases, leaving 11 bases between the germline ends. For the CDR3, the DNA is TGCGCCAGCAGCTTGAGCCTTACGTCTGAGCAGTTCTTC. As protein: CASSLSLTSEQFF.

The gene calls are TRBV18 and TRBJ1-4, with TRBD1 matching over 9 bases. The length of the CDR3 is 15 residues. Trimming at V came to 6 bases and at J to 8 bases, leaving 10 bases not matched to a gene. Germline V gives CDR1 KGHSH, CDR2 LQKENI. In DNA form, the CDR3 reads TGTGCCAGCTCGCGAGCGGGACAGGGAGGAGAAAAACTGTTTTTT. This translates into CASSRAGQGGEKLFF.

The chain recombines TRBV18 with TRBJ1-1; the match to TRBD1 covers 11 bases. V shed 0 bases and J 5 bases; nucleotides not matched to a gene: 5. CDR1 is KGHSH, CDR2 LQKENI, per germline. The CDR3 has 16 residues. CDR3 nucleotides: TGTGCCAGCTCACCACCCGGGACAGGGGGAACGACTGAAGCTTTCTTT. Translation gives CASSPPGTGGTTEAFF.

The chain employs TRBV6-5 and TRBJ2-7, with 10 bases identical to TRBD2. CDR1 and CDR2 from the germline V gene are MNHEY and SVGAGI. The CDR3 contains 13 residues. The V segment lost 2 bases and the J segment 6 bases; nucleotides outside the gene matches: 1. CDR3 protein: CASSYPSGGEQYF. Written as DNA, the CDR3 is TGTGCCAGCAGTTACCCTAGCGGGGGCGAGCAGTACTTC.

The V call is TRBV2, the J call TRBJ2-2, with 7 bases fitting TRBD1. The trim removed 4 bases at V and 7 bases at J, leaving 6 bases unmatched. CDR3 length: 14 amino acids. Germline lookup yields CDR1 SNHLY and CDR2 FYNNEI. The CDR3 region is CASSANRGYGELFF. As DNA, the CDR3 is TGTGCCAGCAGTGCCAACAGGGGTTACGGGGAGCTGTTTTTT.

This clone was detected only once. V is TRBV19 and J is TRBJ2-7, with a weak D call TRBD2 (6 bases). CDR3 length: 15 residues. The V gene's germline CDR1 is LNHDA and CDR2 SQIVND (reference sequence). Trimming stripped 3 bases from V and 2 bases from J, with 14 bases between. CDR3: CASSIGQGGPYEQYF. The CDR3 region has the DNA TGTGCCAGTAGTATTGGCCAGGGAGGTCCCTACGAGCAGTACTTC.

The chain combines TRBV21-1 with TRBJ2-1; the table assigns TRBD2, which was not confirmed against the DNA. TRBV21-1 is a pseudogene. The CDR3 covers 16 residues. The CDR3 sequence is CASSRTSGGVSNEQFF. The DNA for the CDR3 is TGTGCCAGCAGCAGGACTAGCGGGGGGGTCTCTAATGAGCAGTTCTTC.

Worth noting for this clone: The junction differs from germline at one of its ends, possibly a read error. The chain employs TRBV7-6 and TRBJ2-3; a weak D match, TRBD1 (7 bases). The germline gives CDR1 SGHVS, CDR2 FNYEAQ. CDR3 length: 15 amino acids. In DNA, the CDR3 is TGTGCCAGCAGTTTAGCGGACAGGAGCACAGATACGCAGTATTTT. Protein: CASSLADRSTDTQYF. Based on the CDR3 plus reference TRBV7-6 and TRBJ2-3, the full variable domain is GAGVSQSPRYKVTKRGQDVALRCDPISGHVSLYWYRQALGQGPEFLTYFNYEAQQDKSGLPNDRFSAERPEGSISTLTIQRTEQRDSAMYRCASSLADRSTDTQYFGPGTRLTVL.

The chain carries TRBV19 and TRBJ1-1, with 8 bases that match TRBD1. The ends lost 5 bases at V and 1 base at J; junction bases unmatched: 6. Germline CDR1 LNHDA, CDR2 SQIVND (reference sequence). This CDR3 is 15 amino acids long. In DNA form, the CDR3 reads TGTGCCAGTAGTCCGACCGGGACAGGGAACACTGAAGCTTTCTTT. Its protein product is CASSPTGTGNTEAFF. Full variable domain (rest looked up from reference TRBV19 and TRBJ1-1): DGGITQSPKYLFRKEGQNVTLSCEQNLNHDAMYWYRQDPGQGLRLIYYSQIVNDFQKGDIAEGYSVSREKKESFPLTVTSAQKNPTAFYLCASSPTGTGNTEAFFGQGTRLTVV.

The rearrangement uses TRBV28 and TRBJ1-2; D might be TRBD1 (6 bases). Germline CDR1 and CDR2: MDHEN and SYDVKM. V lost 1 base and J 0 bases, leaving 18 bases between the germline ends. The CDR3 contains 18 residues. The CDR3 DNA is TGTGCCAGCAGTTTATCCTTTAGTCAAGCAGGGGCTAACTATGGCTACACCTTC. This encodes CASSLSFSQAGANYGYTF.

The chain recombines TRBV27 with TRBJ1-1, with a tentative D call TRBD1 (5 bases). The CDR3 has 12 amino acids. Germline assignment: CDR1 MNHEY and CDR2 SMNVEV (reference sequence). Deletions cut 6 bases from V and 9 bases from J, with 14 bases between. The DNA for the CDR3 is TGTGCCAGCAGCCTTTGGGGGGGTCAAGCTTTCTTT. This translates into CASSLWGGQAFF.

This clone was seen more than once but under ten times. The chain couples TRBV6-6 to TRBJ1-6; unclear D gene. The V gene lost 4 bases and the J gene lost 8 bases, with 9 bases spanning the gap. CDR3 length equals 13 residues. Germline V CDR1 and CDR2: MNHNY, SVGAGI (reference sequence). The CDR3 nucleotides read TGTGCCAGCAGTTCCGGACTCGATTCACCCCTCCACTTT. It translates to CASSSGLDSPLHF.

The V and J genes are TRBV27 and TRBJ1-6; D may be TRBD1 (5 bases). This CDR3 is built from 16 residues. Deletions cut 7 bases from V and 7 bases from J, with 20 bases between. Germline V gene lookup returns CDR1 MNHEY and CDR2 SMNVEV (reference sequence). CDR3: CASTPGGSGRNSPLHF. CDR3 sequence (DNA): TGTGCCAGCACTCCCGGGGGGTCAGGGAGGAATTCACCCCTCCACTTT.

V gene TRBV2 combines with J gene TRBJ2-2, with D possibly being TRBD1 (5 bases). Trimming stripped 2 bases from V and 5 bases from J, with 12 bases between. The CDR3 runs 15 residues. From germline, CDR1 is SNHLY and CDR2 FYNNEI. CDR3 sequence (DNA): TGTGCCAGCAGTGAAATAATAGGGGCAACCGGGGAGCTGTTTTTT. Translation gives CASSEIIGATGELFF.

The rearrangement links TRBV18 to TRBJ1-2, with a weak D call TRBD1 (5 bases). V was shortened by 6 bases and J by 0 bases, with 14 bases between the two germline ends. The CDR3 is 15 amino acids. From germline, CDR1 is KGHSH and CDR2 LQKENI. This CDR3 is CASSPTPGANYGYTF. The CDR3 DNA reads TGTGCCAGCTCCCCAACGCCGGGGGCTAACTATGGCTACACCTTC.

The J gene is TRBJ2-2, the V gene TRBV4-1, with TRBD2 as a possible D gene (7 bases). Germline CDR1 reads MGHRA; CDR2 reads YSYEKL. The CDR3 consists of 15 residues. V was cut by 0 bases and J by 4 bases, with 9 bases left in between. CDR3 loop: CASSQEGGGTGELFF. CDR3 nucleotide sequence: TGCGCCAGCAGCCAAGAAGGGGGGGGCACCGGGGAGCTGTTTTTT.

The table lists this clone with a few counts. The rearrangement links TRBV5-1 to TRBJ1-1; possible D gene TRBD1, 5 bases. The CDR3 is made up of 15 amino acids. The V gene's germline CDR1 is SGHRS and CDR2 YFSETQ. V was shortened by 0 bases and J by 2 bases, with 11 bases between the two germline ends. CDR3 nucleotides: TGCGCCAGCAGCTTGGACCCAGGGCCTAACACTGAAGCTTTCTTT. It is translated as CASSLDPGPNTEAFF.

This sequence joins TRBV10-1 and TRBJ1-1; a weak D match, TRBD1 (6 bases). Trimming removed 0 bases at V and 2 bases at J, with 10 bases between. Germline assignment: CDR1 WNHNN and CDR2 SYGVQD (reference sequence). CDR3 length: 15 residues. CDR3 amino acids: CASSESTGLNTEAFF. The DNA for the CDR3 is TGCGCCAGCAGTGAGTCGACAGGCCTCAACACTGAAGCTTTCTTT.

In DNA, the CDR3 is TGTGCCAGCAGTTACGGCGGGGGTCTGAACACTGAAGCTTTCTTT. This gives the protein CASSYGGGLNTEAFF. The chain couples TRBV6-9 to TRBJ1-1; weak D call: TRBD1 (5 bases). V was cut by 3 bases and J by 0 bases, with 11 bases left in between. The germline V gene encodes CDR1 MNHGY and CDR2 SVAAGI. The CDR3 covers 15 residues.

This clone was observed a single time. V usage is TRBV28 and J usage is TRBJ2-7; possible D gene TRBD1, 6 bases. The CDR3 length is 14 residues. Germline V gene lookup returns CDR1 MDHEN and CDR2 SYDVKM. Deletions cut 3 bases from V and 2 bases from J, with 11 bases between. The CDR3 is CASSFPQGPYEQYF. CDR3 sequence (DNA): TGTGCCAGCAGTTTCCCACAGGGACCCTACGAGCAGTACTTC.